These T cell receptor beta chains were read from a single sample in a study of blood T cells in healthy people across ages. TCRdb processed the 5' RACE reads anew with MiXCR; each CDR3 protein has one entry. The top ten clones hold more than 7.5% of a sample with some 760,000 distinct CDR3 sequences, around 25% of them seen once. The same sample was also used in a study of T cells of mothers and their children.

Sequenced input: blood. Receptor source: a boy younger than 18 in good health. CDR3s include the opening cysteine and the closing phenylalanine or tryptophan.

J: TRBJ1-1; V: TRBV29-1; CDR3: CSVKGRLGTEAFF
J: TRBJ2-7; V: TRBV6-1; CDR3: CASSDSGTATPYEQYF
J: TRBJ1-5; V: TRBV12-3/TRBV12-4; CDR3: CASSIHRGAGKNQPQHF
J: TRBJ2-2; V: TRBV2; CDR3: CASSQDYGELFF
J: TRBJ2-5; V: TRBV15; CDR3: CATSGGLAHQETQYF
J: TRBJ1-2; V: TRBV29-1; CDR3: CSVEDAPKPYGYTF
J: -; V: TRBV5-6; CDR3: CASSLSVHNEQFF
J: TRBJ2-7; V: TRBV7-2; CDR3: CASSIGGTHYEQYF
J: TRBJ2-5; V: TRBV7-7; CDR3: CASSPTGLGQETQYF
J: TRBJ2-3; V: TRBV10-1; CDR3: CASSEVGSRGSQYF
J: TRBJ1-1; V: TRBV11-2; CDR3: CASSLGRGRGRDTEAFF
J: TRBJ2-7; V: TRBV4-2; CDR3: CASSQEDGRGLGYEQYF
J: TRBJ2-1; V: TRBV11-3; CDR3: CASQRTGAAQQFF
J: TRBJ2-1; V: TRBV7-3; CDR3: CASSPTGTSGKSYNEQFF
J: TRBJ2-5; V: TRBV11-2; CDR3: CASSLSGEEETQYF
J: TRBJ1-3; V: TRBV11-2; CDR3: CASQAVGGNTIYF